This entry lists 20 T cell receptor beta chains sequenced from one sample in a study of CD8 T cells in ankylosing spondylitis. Study observations and caveats: Ankylosing spondylitis blood seemed to carry a telltale TCR beta motif made of about 8 highly homologous variants.

Their cognate antigens are unknown. A single record per CDR3 protein comes from TCRdb applying MiXCR to the 5' RACE reads. Counted here are approximately 400,000 distinct CDR3 sequences, about 15% occurring once; the ten biggest clones make up 1%. Sequencing input: blood, either unsorted or a sorted T cell fraction (not recorded which). The receptors were gathered from a male donor with ankylosing spondylitis.

The chain has TRBV7-8 and TRBJ2-4; maybe TRBD2 (6 bases). Germline V gene lookup returns CDR1 SGHVS and CDR2 FQNEAQ. V lost 5 bases to trimming and J lost 0 bases, with 11 bases between them. The CDR3 length is 15 residues. CDR3 nucleotides: TGTGCCAGCAGCCCGGAGGGACTAGCCAAAAACATTCAGTACTTC. Translated: CASSPEGLAKNIQYF.

A few counts support this clonotype. The CDR3 is CASSVGTGGMNTEAFF. DNA of the CDR3: TGCGCCAGCAGCGTCGGGACAGGGGGTATGAACACTGAAGCTTTCTTT. The genes are TRBV5-1 and TRBJ1-1, with 11 positions matching TRBD1. This CDR3 has 16 amino acids. Germline V gene data show CDR1 as SGHRS and CDR2 as YFSETQ. After removal of 4 bases from V and 0 bases from J, the junction contained 5 bases not matched to a gene.

This clonotype was observed many times. The chain links TRBV12-3 or TRBV12-4 to TRBJ2-7; D unresolved. There are 14 residues in the CDR3. With 5 bases removed from V and 2 bases from J, the gap between germline ends came to 13 bases. The CDR3 spells CASSPDNGPYEQYF. Written as DNA, the CDR3 is TGTGCCAGCAGTCCCGACAACGGCCCCTACGAGCAGTACTTC.

This clonotype was seen ten or more times. The chain employs TRBV5-1 and TRBJ2-7; no clear D gene. Trimming removed 1 base at V and 0 bases at J, with 11 bases between. Germline values: CDR1 SGHRS, CDR2 YFSETQ. The CDR3 is 15 amino acids. For the CDR3, the DNA is TGCGCCAGCAGCTTGAACCCGACCGTCTCCTACGAGCAGTACTTC. Translated: CASSLNPTVSYEQYF.

This clonotype was observed many times. The J gene is TRBJ2-4, the V gene TRBV29-1; the D gene could be TRBD1 or TRBD2 (8 bases each). Per germline, CDR1 SQVTM and CDR2 ANQGSEA. This CDR3 is built from 20 residues. Trimming removed 1 base at V and 1 base at J, with 26 bases between. The CDR3: CSVEGFGGADRGIAKNIQYF. CDR3 sequence (DNA): TGCAGCGTTGAAGGTTTCGGGGGGGCCGACAGGGGCATTGCCAAAAACATTCAGTACTTC.

This clonotype has a handful of counts. The chain is built from TRBV29-1 and TRBJ2-7; D is unclear. Germline lookup yields CDR1 SQVTM and CDR2 ANQGSEA. The V end was cut by 3 bases, the J end by 0 bases, with 6 bases between. The CDR3 runs to 12 residues. The CDR3: CSVETVSYEQYF. The CDR3 coding sequence is TGCAGCGTTGAGACGGTCTCCTACGAGCAGTACTTC.

V gene TRBV24-1 combines with J gene TRBJ2-1; 10 nucleotides match TRBD2. Trimming cost V 3 bases and J 6 bases; bases outside gene matches: 4. Germline CDR1 and CDR2: KGHDR and SFDVKD. This CDR3 has 15 residues. CDR3 DNA sequence: TGTGCCACCAGTGATCGGACTAGCGGCGGCAATGAGCAGTTCTTC. Its protein product is CATSDRTSGGNEQFF.

There are a few counts of this clonotype. The chain joins TRBV28 to TRBJ2-7, with D perhaps matching TRBD2 (5 bases). CDR1 MDHEN and CDR2 SYDVKM come from the germline V gene. The CDR3 sequence is 14 residues long. V gave up 4 bases and J gave up 7 bases, with 17 bases separating them. CDR3 nucleotides: TGTGCCAGCAGTTCAACCTCGGGGTTGGGGGAGCAGTACTTC. This codes for CASSSTSGLGEQYF.

This clonotype appeared many times. The chain is built from TRBV12-3 or TRBV12-4 and TRBJ2-1; D gene uncertain. V was shortened by 7 bases and J by 4 bases, with 8 bases between the two germline ends. The CDR3 loop spans 12 amino acids. The CDR3 sequence: CASTTAYNEQFF. CDR3 coding DNA: TGTGCCAGCACCACAGCGTACAATGAGCAGTTCTTC.

V is TRBV5-5 and J is TRBJ2-7; tentatively, D is TRBD1 or TRBD2 (5 bases each). Germline values: CDR1 SGHKS, CDR2 YYEKEE (reference sequence). The V and J ends lost 2 bases and 2 bases respectively, with 17 bases between them. The CDR3 is made up of 16 amino acids. The CDR3 nucleotides read TGTGCCAGCAGCTTAAGTGGGGGTCTCGTGGCCTACGAGCAGTACTTC. It translates to CASSLSGGLVAYEQYF.

The V and J genes are TRBV20-1 and TRBJ1-1, with 8 bases lining up with TRBD1. Per the germline V gene, CDR1 is DFQATT and CDR2 is SNEGSKA (reference sequence). The CDR3 length is 15 residues. V shed 3 bases, J shed 5 bases, and the junction held 11 bases outside the gene matches. The CDR3 sequence: CSARLEQGVYTEAFF. DNA for the CDR3: TGCAGTGCTAGGCTTGAACAGGGGGTGTATACTGAAGCTTTCTTT.

A few counts support this clonotype. CDR3 region: CASSQYSSSGRDGYTF. As DNA, the CDR3 is TGCGCCAGCAGCCAATACTCCTCTTCAGGGCGGGATGGCTACACCTTC. This chain uses TRBV4-3 with TRBJ1-2, with D possibly TRBD1 on 5 matching bases. Trimming took off 2 bases at V and 6 bases at J, with 19 bases between the two ends. The CDR3 length is 16 residues. Germline V gives CDR1 LGHNA, CDR2 YSLEER.

This clonotype was seen at least ten times. The rearrangement links TRBV7-9 to TRBJ2-3; D is perhaps TRBD1 (5 bases). Germline loops: CDR1 SEHNR, CDR2 FQNEAQ (reference sequence). The CDR3 totals 15 residues. The V gene lost 3 bases and the J gene lost 4 bases, with 14 bases spanning the gap. The CDR3 loop is CASSFDPGSPDTQYF. CDR3 nucleotide sequence: TGTGCCAGCAGCTTTGATCCAGGGTCCCCAGATACGCAGTATTTT.

This clonotype was recorded a few times. V and J are TRBV20-1 and TRBJ1-2; no clear D gene. In germline, CDR1 is DFQATT, CDR2 SNEGSKA (reference sequence). There are 14 residues in the CDR3. With 5 bases removed from V and 8 bases from J, the gap between germline ends came to 21 bases. CDR3 protein: CSASPFQADAGYTF. The CDR3 DNA is TGCAGTGCTTCCCCATTTCAGGCAGATGCGGGCTACACCTTC.

The chain has TRBV12-3 or TRBV12-4 and TRBJ1-5, with D tentatively TRBD1 (5 bases). This CDR3 is built from 14 residues. The V end was cut by 6 bases, the J end by 5 bases, with 14 bases between. The CDR3 region has the DNA TGTGCCAGCAGCCTATCGCCGGGGGATCAGCCCCAGCATTTT. Translating it yields CASSLSPGDQPQHF.

The CDR3 coding sequence is TGTGCCAGCTGCGGGACAGGGCTTTACGAGCAGTACTTC. This encodes CASCGTGLYEQYF. The V call is TRBV6-2 or TRBV6-3, the J call TRBJ2-7; 9 bases are shared with TRBD1. Germline CDR1 MNHEY, CDR2 SVGEGT. The CDR3 spans 13 residues. V shed 8 bases and J 4 bases; nucleotides not matched to a gene: 6.

The V and J genes are TRBV12-3 or TRBV12-4 and TRBJ1-2; D gene unclear. Trimming took off 7 bases at V and 4 bases at J, with 10 bases between the two ends. This CDR3 is 12 amino acids long. The CDR3 reads CASTERAYGYTF. Written as DNA, the CDR3 is TGTGCCAGCACCGAGCGGGCCTATGGCTACACCTTC.

This clonotype was seen a handful of times. V usage is TRBV24-1 and J usage is TRBJ2-1, with 11 nucleotides matching TRBD2. The CDR3 has 17 amino acids. CDR1 KGHDR and CDR2 SFDVKD come from the germline V gene. V shed 4 bases, J shed 6 bases, and the junction held 10 bases outside the gene matches. CDR3 sequence: CATSEATSGRISNEQFF. The CDR3 coding sequence is TGTGCCACCAGTGAAGCAACTAGCGGGAGAATTTCCAATGAGCAGTTCTTC.

There are a few counts of this clonotype. The chain has TRBV29-1 and TRBJ1-1; TRBD1 matches 8 bases. V lost 4 bases and J lost 4; bases outside the gene matches: 5. Per the germline V gene, CDR1 is SQVTM and CDR2 is ANQGSEA. The CDR3 covers 13 residues. This CDR3 is CSVAPGGLTEAFF. DNA of the CDR3: TGCAGCGTTGCCCCAGGGGGCCTCACTGAAGCTTTCTTT.

The J gene is TRBJ2-4, the V gene TRBV20-1, with D perhaps TRBD2 (5 bases). The CDR3 is 15 amino acids. The ends were cut back, 6 bases at V and 0 bases at J, with 15 bases in the middle. The germline V gene encodes CDR1 DFQATT and CDR2 SNEGSKA (reference sequence). Here the CDR3 reads CSAYALALAKNIQYF. Here the CDR3 DNA reads TGCAGTGCCTATGCGCTAGCTCTAGCCAAAAACATTCAGTACTTC.